This TCR beta chain was captured in a study of blood T cell repertoires in COVID-19. The data were produced by immunoSEQ multiplex PCR, yet TCRdb's version contains in-frame clones alone and is incomplete. This table has a few hundred thousand clones, roughly 87% appearing once. This clonotype originated in a woman in her 30s who had recovered from COVID-19. Material: PBMCs or T cells enriched from blood (not recorded which).

The CDR3 nucleotides read TGCGCCAGCAGTGATAACAGTTTAAATCAGCCCCAGCATTTT. This translates into CASSDNSLNQPQHF. The gene calls are TRBV10-1 and TRBJ1-5; unclear D gene. Trimming left V 3 bases short and J 4 bases short, with 10 bases between. The CDR3 has 14 amino acids. Germline CDR1 reads WNHNN; CDR2 reads SYGVQD (reference sequence).